This T cell receptor (beta chain) comes out of a study of blood T cells in healthy people across ages. The overall study: About one barcoded TCR beta cDNA was captured per two T cells.

Together with a sample-barcoded 5' primer, a J-beta primer mix was included in a second PCR lasting roughly 6 to 12 cycles. TCRdb reprocessed the 5' RACE reads via MiXCR and lists one record per CDR3 protein. The sample carries about 560,000 distinct CDR3 sequences, approximately 26% recorded once. Concerning this clonotype: The antigen remains unidentified.

Germline lookup yields CDR1 DFQATT and CDR2 SNEGSKA (reference sequence). The CDR3 consists of 13 residues. Trimming pared 1 base from V and 5 bases from J, leaving 9 bases between. Notes on the study in general: Using unsorted PBMCs precluded a conclusive naive versus antigen-experienced comparison.

The same data also went into a second study, on T cells of mothers and their children. In that study: Over 8.5 million TCR beta CDR3 reads were obtained from each mother, and some 3.2 million from each child.

The sequence was obtained from a boy aged 2 to 9 in good health. The specimen was blood. The V gene is TRBV20-1, the J gene TRBJ1-5, with unresolved D. CDR3 in DNA: TGCAGTGCTAGAGTTAGGAGGGATCAGCCCCAGCATTTT. Amino acid sequence: CSARVRRDQPQHF.